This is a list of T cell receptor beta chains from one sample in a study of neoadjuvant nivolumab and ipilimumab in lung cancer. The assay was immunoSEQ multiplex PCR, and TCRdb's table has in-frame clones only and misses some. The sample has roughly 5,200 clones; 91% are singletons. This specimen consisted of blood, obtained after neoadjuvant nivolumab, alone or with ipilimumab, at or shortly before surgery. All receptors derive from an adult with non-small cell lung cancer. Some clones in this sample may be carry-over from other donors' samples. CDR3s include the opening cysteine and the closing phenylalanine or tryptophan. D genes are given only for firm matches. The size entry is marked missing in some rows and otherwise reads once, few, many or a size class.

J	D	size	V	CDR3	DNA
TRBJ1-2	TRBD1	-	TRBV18	CASSPGQGASGYTF	TGTGCCAGCTCGCCCGGACAGGGTGCTTCCGGCTACACCTTC
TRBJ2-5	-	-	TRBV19	CASSLDRASQETQYF	TGTGCCAGTAGTCTGGATCGGGCCTCTCAAGAGACCCAGTACTTC
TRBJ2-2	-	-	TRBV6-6	CASSRSETGELFF	TGTGCCAGCAGCCGCAGTGAAACCGGGGAGCTGTTTTTT
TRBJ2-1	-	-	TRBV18	CASSPGGVSYNEQFF	TGTGCCAGCTCACCAGGCGGGGTTTCCTACAATGAGCAGTTCTTC
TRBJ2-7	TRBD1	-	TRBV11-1	CASSSTRDRAHEQYF	TGTGCCAGCAGCTCGACCCGGGACAGGGCCCACGAGCAGTACTTC
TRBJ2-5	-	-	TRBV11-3	CASSVGGGSGGQETQYF	TGTGCCAGCAGCGTAGGAGGCGGGTCCGGAGGACAAGAGACCCAGTACTTC
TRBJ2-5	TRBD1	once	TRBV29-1	CSVSTGGARETQYF	TGCAGCGTTTCTACAGGGGGCGCGAGGGAGACCCAGTACTTC
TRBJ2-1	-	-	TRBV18	CASSPPEGYNEQFF	TGTGCCAGCTCACCACCGGAAGGATACAATGAGCAGTTCTTC
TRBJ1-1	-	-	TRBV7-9	CASKWGSQMNTEAFF	TGTGCCAGCAAATGGGGGTCTCAGATGAACACTGAAGCTTTCTTT
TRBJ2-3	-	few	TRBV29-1	CSVEDGDYTQYF	TGCAGCGTTGAAGATGGGGACTATACGCAGTATTTT
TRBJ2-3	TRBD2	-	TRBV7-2	CASSLRLAGMSTDTQYF	TGTGCCAGCAGCCTCCGACTAGCGGGAATGAGCACAGATACGCAGTATTTT
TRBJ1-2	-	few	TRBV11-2	CASSSTEVGDYGYTF	TGTGCCAGCAGCTCCACGGAAGTGGGAGACTATGGCTACACCTTC
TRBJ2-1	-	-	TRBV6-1	CATGGRGTEQFF	TGTGCCACCGGGGGCAGGGGGACTGAGCAGTTCTTC
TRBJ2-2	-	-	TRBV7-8	CASSNKRITGELFF	TGTGCCAGCAGCAACAAGCGTATCACCGGGGAGCTGTTTTTT
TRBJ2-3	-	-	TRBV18	CASSPPGPTDTQYF	TGTGCCAGCTCACCACCCGGACCTACGGATACGCAGTATTTT
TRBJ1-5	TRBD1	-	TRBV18	CASSPRSTGFLSNQPQHF	TGTGCCAGCTCACCGCGATCGACAGGGTTTCTAAGCAATCAGCCCCAGCATTTT
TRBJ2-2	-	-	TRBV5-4	CASSGRSRTNPGELFF	TGTGCCAGCAGCGGAAGGAGCAGGACTAACCCCGGGGAGCTGTTTTTT
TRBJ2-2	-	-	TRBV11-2	CASSLSGQTTGELFF	TGTGCCAGCAGCTTATCCGGACAGACCACCGGGGAGCTGTTTTTT
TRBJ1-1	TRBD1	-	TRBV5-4	CASSRTRQGLRSTEAFF	TGTGCCAGCAGCCGAACCCGACAGGGGTTAAGGTCCACTGAAGCTTTCTTT
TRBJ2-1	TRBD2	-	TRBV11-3	CASSLTLAGNNEQFF	TGTGCCAGCAGCTTAACACTAGCGGGAAACAATGAGCAGTTCTTC
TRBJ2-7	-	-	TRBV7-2	CASSSYRNEQYF	TGTGCCAGCAGCTCGTACAGAAACGAGCAGTACTTC
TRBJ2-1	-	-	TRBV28	CALRGRSYNEQFF	TGTGCGTTACGTGGGCGGTCCTACAATGAGCAGTTCTTC
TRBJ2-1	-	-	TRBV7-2	CASSFSSSARNEQFF	TGTGCCAGCAGCTTCTCTAGCAGTGCTCGCAATGAGCAGTTCTTC
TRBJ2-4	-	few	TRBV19	CASTGWGIQYF	TGTGCCAGTACGGGGTGGGGCATTCAGTACTTC
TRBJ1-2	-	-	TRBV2	CASSEAFTGSDFSF	TGTGCCAGCAGTGAAGCTTTTACTGGGTCCGACTTTTCCTTC
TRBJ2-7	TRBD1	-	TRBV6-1	CASSEKGQAYEQYF	TGTGCCAGCAGTGAAAAGGGACAGGCCTACGAGCAGTACTTC
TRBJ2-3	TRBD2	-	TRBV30	CAWSARRVAGGPDTQYF	TGTGCCTGGAGTGCCCGACGGGTAGCGGGAGGGCCGGATACGCAGTATTTT
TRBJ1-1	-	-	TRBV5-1	CASSLGDYTEAFF	TGCGCCAGCAGCTTAGGGGATTACACTGAAGCTTTCTTT
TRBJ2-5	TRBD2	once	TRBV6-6	CASRTASGAETQYF	TGTGCCAGCAGGACAGCTAGCGGTGCGGAGACCCAGTACTTC
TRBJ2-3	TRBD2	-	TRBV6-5	CASRLAGRTDTQYF	TGTGCCAGCCGTCTAGCGGGACGCACAGATACGCAGTATTTT
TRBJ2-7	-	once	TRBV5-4	CASSLVDNPYEQYF	TGTGCCAGCAGCTTGGTCGATAACCCCTACGAGCAGTACTTC
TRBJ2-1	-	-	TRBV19	CASSISKEGWFF	TGTGCCAGTAGTATTTCAAAGGAGGGATGGTTCTTC
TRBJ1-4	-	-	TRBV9	CASSVDGRVNEKLFF	TGTGCCAGCAGCGTAGATGGCAGGGTGAATGAAAAACTGTTTTTT
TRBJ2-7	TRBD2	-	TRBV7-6	CASSLGAGRDEQYF	TGTGCCAGCAGCTTAGGAGCAGGGAGGGACGAGCAGTACTTC
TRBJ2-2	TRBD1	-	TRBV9	CASSVDWTGSGELFF	TGTGCCAGCAGCGTAGATTGGACAGGGTCCGGGGAGCTGTTTTTT
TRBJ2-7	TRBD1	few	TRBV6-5	CASRSGTGDDEQYF	TGTGCCAGCAGGTCCGGGACAGGGGACGACGAGCAGTACTTC
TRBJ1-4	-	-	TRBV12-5	CASGLNSGEKLFF	TGTGCTAGTGGTTTGAACAGTGGTGAAAAACTGTTTTTT
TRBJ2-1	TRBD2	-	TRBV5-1	CASSLAQLAESSYNEQFF	TGCGCCAGCAGCTTGGCGCAACTAGCGGAAAGCTCCTACAATGAGCAGTTCTTC
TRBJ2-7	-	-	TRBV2	CASKNRALAEKNEQYF	TGTGCCAGCAAGAACAGGGCCCTCGCAGAAAAGAACGAGCAGTACTTC
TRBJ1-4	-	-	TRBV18	CASSHPPGSNEKLFF	TGTGCCAGCTCCCACCCTCCGGGGTCTAATGAAAAACTGTTTTTT
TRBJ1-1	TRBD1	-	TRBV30	CAWSPGQAEAFF	TGTGCCTGGAGCCCCGGACAGGCTGAAGCTTTCTTT